This T cell receptor (beta chain) was identified during a study of blood T cell repertoires in COVID-19. Looking at the study overall: In each case, the material was cDNA or gDNA derived from T cells, B-cell-depleted T cells, or PBMCs.

J gave up 4 bases and V 5 bases, and 4 bases lay outside the gene matches. CDR1 and CDR2 from the germline V gene are MNHEY and SMNVEV (reference sequence). This CDR3 contains 13 residues. In the authors' methods: Nucleated cell counts were estimated from reference gene primer amplification. Profiling relied on immunoSEQ multiplex PCR, and the TCRdb table lists in-frame clones only, not all of them. V and J calls and clone size are given by that table; D and trimming were obtained from the DNA. The sample holds tens of thousands of clones, 70% to 90% seen once. V gene TRBV27 combines with J gene TRBJ1-2, with TRBD1 matching over 7 bases. This receptor was identified in a human donor with active COVID-19. The donor label of this sample is uncertain. Sequencing was done on a sample of peripheral blood. CDR3 region: CASSLGGSYGYTF. DNA for the CDR3: TGTGCCAGCAGTCTAGGGGGCAGCTATGGCTACACCTTC.